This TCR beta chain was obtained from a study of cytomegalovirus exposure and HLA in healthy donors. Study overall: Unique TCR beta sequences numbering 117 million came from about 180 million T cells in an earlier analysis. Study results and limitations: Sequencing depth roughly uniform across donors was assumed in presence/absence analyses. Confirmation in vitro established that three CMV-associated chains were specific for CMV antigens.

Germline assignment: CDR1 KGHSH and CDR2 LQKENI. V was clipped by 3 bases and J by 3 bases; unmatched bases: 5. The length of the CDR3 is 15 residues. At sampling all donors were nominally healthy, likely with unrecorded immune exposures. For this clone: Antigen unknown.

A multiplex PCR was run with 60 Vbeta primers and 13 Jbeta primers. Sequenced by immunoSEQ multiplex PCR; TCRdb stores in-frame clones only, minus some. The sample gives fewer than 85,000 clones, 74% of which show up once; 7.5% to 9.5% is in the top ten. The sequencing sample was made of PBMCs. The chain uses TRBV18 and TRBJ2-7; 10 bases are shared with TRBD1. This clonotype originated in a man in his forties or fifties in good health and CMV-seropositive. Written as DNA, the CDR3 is TGTGCCAGCTCACCGCGGGACAGGGGTTACTACGAGCAGTACTTC. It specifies CASSPRDRGYYEQYF.